The rows below give T cell receptor beta chains drawn from one sample of a study of T-cell memory formation after mild COVID-19. Via MiXCR, TCRdb re-called the 5' RACE reads, giving one row per CDR3 protein. The sample holds about 250,000 distinct CDR3 sequences; 15% are singletons and the top ten take around 2%. Sequences were obtained from PBMCs or a T cell subset sorted from them (not recorded which). The source of these receptors is an adult woman who had mild COVID-19 (a few samples of this study predate the infection). Cell type and time point are not known. Both conserved end residues are part of each CDR3. Each record gives: clone size, J gene, V gene, D gene, CDR3 DNA, CDR3 protein. The D gene is left open where the match is weak. Some rows mark clone size as missing; the rest say once, few, many or name a class of expanded clone.

>few|TRBJ1-3|TRBV6-1|-
TGTGCCAGCAGGTCCGGGGTATCTGGAAACACCATATATTTT
CASRSGVSGNTIYF
>-|TRBJ2-1|TRBV20-1|TRBD2
TGCAGTGCTGCGACTAGCGGGACCTGGCCCGATGAGCAGTTCTTC
CSAATSGTWPDEQFF
>-|TRBJ2-1|TRBV14|-
TGTGCCAGCAGCTCCTACGGGGTAGGGCAGTTCTTC
CASSSYGVGQFF
>many|TRBJ1-5|TRBV5-5|TRBD1
TGTGCCAGCAGCTTTAAGACAGGGGGCCAGCCCCAGCATTTT
CASSFKTGGQPQHF
>-|TRBJ2-3|TRBV27|-
TGTGCCAGCATTGGGCGGGCAACCACAGATACGCAGTATTTT
CASIGRATTDTQYF
>few|TRBJ1-5|TRBV20-1|-
TGCAGTGCTAGAGATAATCGTAGGCTTAATCAGCCCCAGCATTTT
CSARDNRRLNQPQHF
>few|TRBJ2-1|TRBV5-4|TRBD2
TGTGCCAGCAGCACCCGGACTAGCGGCCCCCATGAGCAGTTCTTC
CASSTRTSGPHEQFF
>few|TRBJ2-1|TRBV25-1|TRBD2
TGTGCCAATGCTAGCGGGAGGGAGCACAATGAGCAGTTCTTC
CANASGREHNEQFF
>-|TRBJ2-1|TRBV29-1|TRBD2
TGCAGCGTTCGTAGCGGGAGTTCTGAGCAGTTCTTC
CSVRSGSSEQFF
>few|TRBJ2-7|TRBV7-6|TRBD2
TGTGCCAGCAGCCCGCAAAGGACTAGCGGTTTACGGTCCGCCTACGAGCAGTACTTC
CASSPQRTSGLRSAYEQYF
>few|TRBJ2-7|TRBV6-6|-
TGTGCCAGCAGTCGCTTGGGGCTCAGCTACGAGCAGTACTTC
CASSRLGLSYEQYF
>once|TRBJ2-7|TRBV2|TRBD1
TGTGCCAGCACCTCAAGGGGACAGGTGGTCGAGCAGTACTTC
CASTSRGQVVEQYF
>many|TRBJ2-3|TRBV7-2|-
TGTGCCAGCAGCCCCTATTCGGATACGCAGTATTTT
CASSPYSDTQYF
>few|TRBJ2-1|TRBV9|TRBD1
TGTGCCAGCAGCGTAGAGCCGACAGGGAAGAATGAGCAGTTCTTC
CASSVEPTGKNEQFF
>few|TRBJ2-1|TRBV7-9|TRBD2
TGTGCCAGCAGCTTAGGCACTAGCGGGAGGAATGAGCAGTTCTTC
CASSLGTSGRNEQFF
>many|TRBJ2-1|TRBV30|-
TGTGCCTGGAGTGTATTGCTCTCCTACAATGAGCAGTTCTTC
CAWSVLLSYNEQFF
>few|TRBJ2-1|TRBV7-2|TRBD2
TGTGCCAGCAGCCCGAGCGGGAGGGCCAATGAGCAGTTCTTC
CASSPSGRANEQFF
>-|TRBJ2-2|TRBV12-3/TRBV12-4|TRBD2
TGTGCCAGCAGCAAGTACCAGGGACTAGCAACATCCCGGAGGGAGCTGTTTTTT
CASSKYQGLATSRRELFF
>-|TRBJ2-7|TRBV7-2|-
TGTGCCAGCAGCCCGAACGGGCGCGAGCAGTACTTC
CASSPNGREQYF
>-|TRBJ2-3|TRBV9|TRBD2
TGTGCCAGCAGCCCTCTCGGTAGCGGGAGATCAGCAGATACGCAGTATTTT
CASSPLGSGRSADTQYF
>few|TRBJ1-2|TRBV12-3/TRBV12-4|-
TGTGCCAGCAGTTTCTCCCAGTACTATGGCTACACCTTC
CASSFSQYYGYTF
>few|TRBJ1-1|TRBV18|TRBD1
TGTGCCAGCTCACCTTCACAGGGGGCGGTGAACACTGAAGCTTTCTTT
CASSPSQGAVNTEAFF
>many|TRBJ2-2|TRBV4-1|TRBD1
TGCGCCAGCAGCCAGACGTATGGGACAGGGAACACCGGGGAGCTGTTTTTT
CASSQTYGTGNTGELFF
>few|TRBJ2-7|TRBV20-1|TRBD2
TGCAGTGCTAGCGCGGGGGTTAGCTCCTACGAGCAGTACTTC
CSASAGVSSYEQYF
>-|TRBJ1-5|TRBV3-1|-
TGTGCCAGCAGCCAAGAACGGGGGGGCAAACTGTATTTT
CASSQERGGKLYF
>many|TRBJ2-1|TRBV4-1|TRBD2
TGCGCCAGCAGCCTGGGGCCCAGCGGGGGGGCGAGGTCCTACAATGAGCAGTTCTTC
CASSLGPSGGARSYNEQFF
>few|TRBJ2-3|TRBV25-1|TRBD1
TGTGCCAGCAGTGGAGCCCCTCACGACAGGGGGTTTTGGGATACGCAGTATTTT
CASSGAPHDRGFWDTQYF
>-|TRBJ2-7|TRBV7-3|-
TGTGCCAGCAGCTTGTGCCGCCTTTACGAGCAGTACTTC
CASSLCRLYEQYF
>-|TRBJ2-1|TRBV18|TRBD2
TGTGCCAGCTCACCATCCCCGGGGACTAGACCTGGCGAGCAGTTCTTC
CASSPSPGTRPGEQFF
>few|TRBJ2-2|TRBV18|-
TGTGCCAGCTCACCATCGGGACAGAACACCGGGGAGCTGTTTTTT
CASSPSGQNTGELFF
>-|TRBJ2-1|TRBV7-2|-
TGTGCCAGCAGTTCACCCCCCCATGAGCAGTTCTTC
CASSSPPHEQFF
>many|TRBJ1-6|TRBV12-3/TRBV12-4|-
TGTGCCAGCATGAAAGTGAGCTCCTATAATTCACCCCTCCACTTT
CASMKVSSYNSPLHF
>few|TRBJ1-2|TRBV20-1|-
TGCAGTGCTAGAGATAGTACTGGGGCGTCCGTCTATGGCTACACCTTC
CSARDSTGASVYGYTF
>-|TRBJ2-3|TRBV20-1|TRBD2
TGCAGTGCTAGAGCTAGCGGGAGGTATACGCAGTATTTT
CSARASGRYTQYF
>-|TRBJ1-5|TRBV6-2/TRBV6-3|TRBD1
TGTGCCAGCAGTGGGGGACGACAGGGATTTCATCAGCCCCAGCATTTT
CASSGGRQGFHQPQHF
>few|TRBJ2-5|TRBV24-1|TRBD2
TGTGCCACCAGTGATGTAGCGGGAGTCGGGGAGACCCAGTACTTC
CATSDVAGVGETQYF
>-|TRBJ2-2|TRBV12-3/TRBV12-4|TRBD1
TGTGCCAGCAGTTTACAGGGGGCAGTAGGCGGGGAGCTGTTTTTT
CASSLQGAVGGELFF
>few|TRBJ2-5|TRBV11-3|-
TGTGCCAGCAGCTTACGCGGAGAGGATGAGACCCAGTACTTC
CASSLRGEDETQYF
>-|TRBJ2-2|TRBV7-9|TRBD2
TGTGCCAGCAGCTACGGGGGGAGAACCGGGGAGCTGTTTTTT
CASSYGGRTGELFF
>few|TRBJ2-7|TRBV7-7|TRBD1
TGTGCTAGCAGCTTCCGGGACAGGGGGCACGAGCAGTACTTC
CASSFRDRGHEQYF
>once|TRBJ2-1|TRBV7-9|-
TGTGCCAGCAGCCCGAGACGCGGCTCCGGGGCTAATGAGCAGTTCTTC
CASSPRRGSGANEQFF
>few|TRBJ2-2|TRBV12-3/TRBV12-4|-
TGTGCCAGCAGTGGGGGAAACACCGGGGAGCTGTTTTTT
CASSGGNTGELFF
>few|TRBJ1-5|TRBV24-1|-
TGTGCCACCAGTGAACAAGATAGCAATCAGCCCCAGCATTTT
CATSEQDSNQPQHF
>-|TRBJ1-6|TRBV5-5|-
TGTGCCAGCAGCTTGGCCGCGGGGGTTAATTCACCCCTCCACTTT
CASSLAAGVNSPLHF
>few|TRBJ2-1|TRBV2|TRBD1
TGTGCCAGCAGATCGGGACAGGGGCGCTACAATGAGCAGTTCTTC
CASRSGQGRYNEQFF
>-|TRBJ1-1|TRBV12-3/TRBV12-4|-
TGTGCCAGCAGTTTACTGGCCAGGGTATTCTTT
CASSLLARVFF
>few|TRBJ1-2|TRBV29-1|-
TGCAGCGTTGTGGGGGACACGGGCAGCTATGGCTACACCTTC
CSVVGDTGSYGYTF
>few|TRBJ2-3|TRBV20-1|-
TGCAGCTCCCGCTCGATGGGCGCGGTTGATACGCAGTATTTT
CSSRSMGAVDTQYF
>-|TRBJ2-7|TRBV30|-
TGTGCCTGGAGTTCCCCTCAAGGGCAGGGCTCCTCCTACGAGCAGTACTTC
CAWSSPQGQGSSYEQYF
>-|TRBJ1-2|TRBV5-1|-
TGCGCCAGCAGCTTACGCAGGGACGCGCGTAACTATGGCTACACCTTC
CASSLRRDARNYGYTF
>few|TRBJ1-4|TRBV2|-
TGTGCCAGCAGTGAGTCTCGAGCAAGAAGGAATGAAAAACTGTTTTTT
CASSESRARRNEKLFF
>-|TRBJ1-1|TRBV30|-
TGTGCCTGGAGAGTAGGGACACTGAACACTGAAGCTTTCTTT
CAWRVGTLNTEAFF
>few|TRBJ1-2|TRBV6-5|-
TGTGCCAGCAGCCCGGATCGGGTCGGGAACTATGGCTACACCTTC
CASSPDRVGNYGYTF
>-|TRBJ2-3|TRBV7-2|-
TGTGCCAGCAGCTTAGGGGTGGGGAAGTCGGCAGATACGCAGTATTTT
CASSLGVGKSADTQYF
>-|TRBJ2-4|TRBV5-4|-
TGTGCCAGCAGCTTGGCCGCGGGCAGCTTAGCCAAAAACATTCAGTACTTC
CASSLAAGSLAKNIQYF
>few|TRBJ2-3|TRBV7-9|-
TGTGCCAGCAGCTCACTATCAGATACGCAGTATTTT
CASSSLSDTQYF